The rows below give T cell receptor beta chains drawn from one sample of a study of blood T cell repertoires in COVID-19. Measured with immunoSEQ multiplex PCR; TCRdb has only the in-frame clones, and not every one. In the table there are 300,000 to 500,000 clones, approximately 88% of which are singletons. Material for sequencing was PBMCs or T cells enriched from blood (not recorded which). All receptors derive from a woman in her 40s with acute COVID-19. The CDR3 runs from the conserved cysteine through the conserved F or W. The D gene is left open where the match is weak. The size of a clone is reported for some rows only, either as once, few or many, or as a class for expanded clones.

NA,TRBJ1-2,TRBD1,TRBV19,TGTGCCAGTAGGGGGACAGGGGAATATGGCTACACCTTC,CASRGTGEYGYTF
NA,TRBJ2-3,NA,TRBV5-1,TGCGCCAGCAGCCTAAGACAATTTAGCACAGATACGCAGTATTTT,CASSLRQFSTDTQYF
NA,TRBJ2-7,NA,TRBV9,TGTGCCAGCAGCGTAAAAAGGGGCCGCCCCTACGAGCAGTACTTC,CASSVKRGRPYEQYF
NA,TRBJ1-1,TRBD1,TRBV11-3,TGTGCCAGCAGCCGGGGGGACAGGGCGGACACTGAAGCTTTCTTT,CASSRGDRADTEAFF
NA,TRBJ2-7,NA,TRBV2,TGTGCCAGCACCGAGGGAATAGGACCGTCCGAGCAGTACTTC,CASTEGIGPSEQYF
NA,TRBJ1-1,NA,TRBV25-1,TGTGCCAGCAGTGACCAACGACCCGGCGGGAACACTGAAGCTTTCTTT,CASSDQRPGGNTEAFF
NA,TRBJ1-3,NA,TRBV4-1,TGCGCCAGCAGCCAAGTGGGAGCCCTAACCTCTGGAAACACCATATATTTT,CASSQVGALTSGNTIYF
once,TRBJ2-3,NA,TRBV25-1,TGTGCCAGCAGTGAATTTGGCGGTGGCCAGGATACGCAGTATTTT,CASSEFGGGQDTQYF
few,TRBJ1-1,NA,TRBV5-1,TGCGCCAGCAGCTTGGCCAGAACTCCGGGAACTGAAGCTTTCTTT,CASSLARTPGTEAFF
NA,TRBJ1-1,NA,TRBV10-1,TGCGCCAGCAGTGAGTCTATAGGCCCGGGGACTGAAGCTTTCTTT,CASSESIGPGTEAFF
NA,TRBJ2-7,NA,TRBV6-1,TGTGCCAGCAGTGAAGTTAGCAGGGGTCACTACGAGCAGTACTTC,CASSEVSRGHYEQYF
NA,TRBJ1-2,NA,TRBV29-1,TGCAGCGTTGAAGATTGGCAGGGTAGGGGTGGCTACACCTTC,CSVEDWQGRGGYTF
few,TRBJ1-2,TRBD1,TRBV7-9,TGTGCCAGCAGTGAAGGACAGGGAGGAGGCTACACCTTC,CASSEGQGGGYTF
NA,TRBJ1-4,NA,TRBV29-1,TGCAGCGTTGACAGGGGTAATGAAAAACTGTTTTTT,CSVDRGNEKLFF
NA,TRBJ1-1,NA,TRBV27,TGTGCCAGCAGTTTATCCTCTAGGGGGACTGAAGCTTTCTTT,CASSLSSRGTEAFF
NA,TRBJ1-2,NA,TRBV5-6,TGTGCCAGCAGCTTGGTCGGGGTTTACTTTGATGGCTACACCTTC,CASSLVGVYFDGYTF
NA,TRBJ2-6,TRBD1,TRBV13,TGTGCCAGCAGCTCGGGACAGGGGCCCCTCGGCTCTGGGGCCAACGTCCTGACTTTC,CASSSGQGPLGSGANVLTF
NA,TRBJ2-1,TRBD1,TRBV11-2,TGTGCCAGCAGTCGGTCAGGGGGCTACAATGAGCAGTTCTTC,CASSRSGGYNEQFF
NA,TRBJ1-1,TRBD1,TRBV30,TGTGCCTGGAGTGACAAGGGGGCTCAGACTGAAGCTTTCTTT,CAWSDKGAQTEAFF
NA,TRBJ1-5,NA,TRBV6-5,TGTGCCAGCAGTTACTCGTCGGGGTTCCAGCCCCAGCATTTT,CASSYSSGFQPQHF
NA,TRBJ2-3,TRBD2,TRBV7-2,TGTGCCAGCAGCTACTGGACTAGCGGACACACAGATACGCAGTATTTT,CASSYWTSGHTDTQYF
once,TRBJ1-5,TRBD1,TRBV18,TGTGCCAGCTCGCTGGGACAGGGACCAATAAATCAGCCCCAGCATTTT,CASSLGQGPINQPQHF
NA,TRBJ2-6,TRBD1,TRBV7-2,TGTGCCAGCAGCAGACGGACAGGGACCTCTGGGGCCAACGTCCTGACTTTC,CASSRRTGTSGANVLTF
NA,TRBJ1-2,TRBD1,TRBV19,TGTGCCAGTAACGACAGGGGCTATGGCTACACCTTC,CASNDRGYGYTF
NA,TRBJ2-7,NA,TRBV6-5,TGTGCCAGCAGACACAAAAAACAGGGAGGGTACGAGCAGTACTTC,CASRHKKQGGYEQYF